This T cell receptor (beta chain) originates from a study of blood T cells in healthy people across ages. A minimum of 5 micrograms of total RNA was extracted per sample. Per the germline V gene, CDR1 is MNHNS and CDR2 is SASEGT. This CDR3 has 13 amino acids. With V trimmed by 2 bases and J by 8 bases, 5 bases remained unmatched. The second PCR ran roughly 6 to 11 cycles with a sample-barcoded 5' primer and J-beta primers. Sequencing yielded, for each sample, at least 3 million paired-end reads carrying CDR3. TCRdb recomputed calls from the 5' RACE reads with MiXCR, one row per CDR3 protein. The table records some 1.6 million distinct CDR3 sequences, 30% to 40% of them present only once.

The gene calls are TRBV6-1 and TRBJ1-2, with 7 bases aligning to TRBD1. Material for sequencing was blood. The receptor was derived from a woman in her twenties or thirties in good health. The CDR3 is CASSENDRAGYTF. The CDR3 DNA sequence: TGTGCCAGCAGTGAAAACGACAGGGCGGGCTACACCTTC.